Listed below are T cell receptor beta chains from one sample, sequenced in a study of PD-1 blockade in classical Hodgkin lymphoma. Profiling relied on immunoSEQ multiplex PCR, and the TCRdb table lists in-frame clones only, not all of them. Altogether 60,000 or so clones are present, roughly 90% being singletons, with the ten largest covering 9.7%. Sequenced here: peripheral blood mononuclear cells (PBMCs), sampled at baseline. The receptors originated from a human donor with classical Hodgkin lymphoma. CDR3s include the opening cysteine and the closing phenylalanine or tryptophan. The D gene is left open where the match is weak. Some rows mark clone size as missing; the rest say once, few, many or name a class of expanded clone.

clone size	V gene	J gene	D gene	CDR3 protein	CDR3 DNA
NA	TRBV19	TRBJ2-2	TRBD2	CASSSGLADPTGELFF	TGTGCCAGTAGTTCGGGACTAGCGGACCCCACCGGGGAGCTGTTTTTT
NA	TRBV7-6	TRBJ2-2	TRBD1	CASTLGQGSTGELFF	TGTGCCAGCACTCTAGGACAGGGGTCCACCGGGGAGCTGTTTTTT
NA	TRBV19	TRBJ2-7	NA	CASSTSGTLSSYEQYF	TGTGCCAGTAGTACCTCCGGGACCTTGAGCTCCTACGAGCAGTACTTC
NA	TRBV28	TRBJ2-5	NA	CASSLWARETQYF	TGTGCCAGCAGTTTATGGGCCAGGGAGACCCAGTACTTC
NA	TRBV7-8	TRBJ2-7	NA	CASSFLDASQDPAYEQYF	TGTGCCAGCAGCTTCCTAGACGCATCACAGGATCCCGCCTACGAGCAGTACTTC
NA	TRBV4-1	TRBJ2-2	NA	CASSQDAGSETGELFF	TGCGCCAGCAGCCAAGATGCGGGCTCCGAGACCGGGGAGCTGTTTTTT
NA	TRBV10-1	TRBJ2-7	NA	CATTLYEQYF	TGCGCCACCACCCTCTACGAGCAGTACTTC
NA	TRBV4-2	TRBJ1-2	TRBD1	CASSQGQGLSYGYTF	TGTGCCAGCAGCCAGGGACAGGGGTTAAGCTATGGCTACACCTTC
NA	TRBV10-3	TRBJ2-1	TRBD2	CATGTSGANEQFF	TGTGCCACCGGGACTAGCGGTGCCAATGAGCAGTTCTTC
NA	TRBV2	TRBJ1-1	TRBD1	CASSEDRGTEAFF	TGTGCCAGCAGTGAGGACAGGGGCACTGAAGCTTTCTTT
NA	TRBV9	TRBJ2-5	TRBD2	CASREKRTSRIQETQYF	TGTGCCAGCAGAGAAAAACGGACTAGCCGTATACAAGAGACCCAGTACTTC
NA	TRBV4-2	TRBJ2-6	TRBD1	CASSQDGDRGSSGANVLTF	TGTGCCAGCAGCCAAGATGGGGACAGGGGATCCTCTGGGGCCAACGTCCTGACTTTC
NA	TRBV6-5	TRBJ1-5	NA	CASTQPGGGQPQHF	TGTGCCAGCACCCAGCCTGGCGGGGGTCAGCCCCAGCATTTT
NA	TRBV5-4	TRBJ2-7	NA	CASSSLLAGEQYF	TGTGCCAGCAGCTCACTTCTGGCGGGCGAGCAGTACTTC
few	TRBV27	TRBJ2-1	TRBD1	CASTWTGGDYNEQFF	TGTGCCAGCACCTGGACAGGGGGCGACTACAATGAGCAGTTCTTC
NA	TRBV19	TRBJ2-2	TRBD1	CASRTGTDTGELFF	TGTGCCAGTAGGACCGGGACAGACACCGGGGAGCTGTTTTTT
NA	TRBV2	TRBJ2-3	NA	CASSGSDTGTQYF	TGTGCCAGCAGTGGTTCAGACACCGGTACGCAGTATTTT
NA	TRBV11-3	TRBJ2-1	TRBD2	CASSPGTSGYNEQFF	TGTGCCAGCAGCCCCGGGACTAGCGGCTACAATGAGCAGTTCTTC
NA	TRBV2	TRBJ1-5	NA	CASSRSQDYSNQPQHF	TGTGCCAGCAGTCGATCTCAGGATTATAGCAATCAGCCCCAGCATTTT
NA	TRBV7-8	TRBJ2-3	NA	CASSLAVLSGTYKRADTQYF	TGTGCCAGCAGCTTAGCGGTCCTCTCGGGGACTTACAAACGGGCAGATACGCAGTATTTT
NA	TRBV4-1	TRBJ2-5	NA	CASSQARAGETQYF	TGCGCCAGCAGCCAGGCGAGGGCTGGAGAGACCCAGTACTTC
NA	TRBV5-1	TRBJ2-7	NA	CASSLQPYEQYF	TGCGCCAGCAGCTTGCAACCGTACGAGCAGTACTTC
NA	TRBV28	TRBJ1-5	TRBD1	CASSPWTGRGQPQHF	TGTGCCAGCAGTCCCTGGACAGGGAGGGGGCAGCCCCAGCATTTT
NA	TRBV10-2	TRBJ1-5	NA	CASSRDLVSNQPQHF	TGCGCCAGCAGTCGGGACCTGGTTAGCAATCAGCCCCAGCATTTT
NA	TRBV5-6	TRBJ1-4	NA	CASSLTGANEKLFF	TGTGCCAGCAGCTTGACGGGTGCTAATGAAAAACTGTTTTTT
NA	TRBV4-1	TRBJ1-1	NA	CASSQLTQWGAKAFF	TGCGCCAGCAGCCAACTTACCCAATGGGGGGCAAAAGCTTTCTTT
NA	TRBV19	TRBJ1-5	TRBD1	CASGETGYQPQHF	TGTGCCAGTGGAGAGACAGGGTATCAGCCCCAGCATTTT
NA	TRBV29-1	TRBJ1-5	TRBD1	CSSGQGGQPQHF	TGCAGCTCAGGACAGGGTGGTCAGCCCCAGCATTTT
NA	TRBV6-5	TRBJ1-1	NA	CASSYLTEAFF	TGTGCCAGCAGTTATCTAACTGAAGCTTTCTTT
NA	TRBV7-9	TRBJ1-1	TRBD1	CASSPTSPTGGTEAFF	TGTGCCAGCAGCCCCACAAGCCCGACAGGGGGCACTGAAGCTTTCTTT
NA	TRBV27	TRBJ1-6	NA	CASSRGQSVSYNSPLHF	TGTGCCAGCAGCCGAGGACAGTCGGTCTCCTATAATTCACCCCTCCACTTT
NA	TRBV7-6	TRBJ1-2	TRBD1	CASSLGQGADGYTF	TGTGCCAGCAGCTTAGGACAGGGGGCGGACGGCTACACCTTC
NA	TRBV2	TRBJ1-3	NA	CASDRGNTIYF	TGTGCCAGCGATAGGGGAAACACCATATATTTT
NA	TRBV11-2	TRBJ2-3	NA	CASSLVSLNRPDTQYF	TGTGCCAGCAGCTTAGTGTCCCTCAACAGGCCAGATACGCAGTATTTT
once	TRBV4-1	TRBJ2-3	TRBD2	CASSRLESGGLTDTQYF	TGCGCCAGCAGCCGCCTCGAGAGCGGGGGACTCACAGATACGCAGTATTTT
once	TRBV28	TRBJ2-5	TRBD2	CASSPAPRTSASPTGQYF	TGTGCCAGCAGTCCTGCACCTAGGACTAGCGCCTCACCAACGGGCCAGTACTTC
NA	TRBV28	TRBJ1-2	NA	CASSFPQDSPIDGYTF	TGTGCCAGCAGTTTCCCACAGGACTCGCCCATCGATGGCTACACCTTC
NA	TRBV5-4	TRBJ2-1	NA	CASSLKSSYNEQFF	TGTGCCAGCAGCTTGAAGAGCTCCTACAATGAGCAGTTCTTC
NA	TRBV10-1	TRBJ2-1	NA	CASSDHRLVLNNEQFF	TGCGCCAGCAGTGATCACCGACTAGTTCTGAACAATGAGCAGTTCTTC
NA	TRBV9	TRBJ2-1	NA	CASRGDPDNEQFF	TGTGCCAGCAGGGGAGATCCCGACAATGAGCAGTTCTTC
once	TRBV7-8	TRBJ2-1	TRBD2	CASSSGGALEQFF	TGTGCCAGCAGCTCCGGGGGGGCCCTTGAGCAGTTCTTC
few	TRBV20-1	TRBJ1-1	NA	CSEGSGTKAFF	TGCAGTGAAGGGTCCGGGACGAAAGCTTTCTTT
once	TRBV2	TRBJ1-5	TRBD1	CASSGDRGNQPQHF	TGTGCCAGCAGTGGAGACAGGGGAAATCAGCCCCAGCATTTT
once	TRBV4-2	TRBJ2-5	TRBD2	CASSRGLAEETQYF	TGTGCCAGCAGCCGGGGACTAGCGGAAGAGACCCAGTACTTC
NA	TRBV19	TRBJ1-1	NA	CASTEGTEAFF	TGTGCCAGTACGGAGGGGACTGAAGCTTTCTTT
few	TRBV19	TRBJ1-5	NA	CASRTGHRSSNQPQHF	TGTGCCAGTAGAACGGGGCACAGATCTAGCAATCAGCCCCAGCATTTT
NA	TRBV14	TRBJ2-7	NA	CASSQEAATDEQYF	TGTGCCAGCAGCCAAGAAGCGGCCACCGACGAGCAGTACTTC
NA	TRBV27	TRBJ1-5	TRBD1	CASSNTRQGDQPQHF	TGTGCCAGCAGTAACACGAGGCAGGGGGATCAGCCCCAGCATTTT
NA	TRBV5-1	TRBJ2-7	TRBD1	CASSPGQTYEQYF	TGCGCCAGCAGTCCGGGACAGACCTACGAGCAGTACTTC
NA	TRBV29-1	TRBJ1-4	NA	CSAEVDEKLFF	TGCAGCGCTGAAGTTGATGAAAAACTGTTTTTT
NA	TRBV28	TRBJ1-1	NA	CASTMNTEAFF	TGTGCCAGCACTATGAACACTGAAGCTTTCTTT
NA	TRBV6-5	TRBJ2-1	NA	CASSRLHAYNEQFF	TGTGCCAGCAGCCGACTACACGCCTACAATGAGCAGTTCTTC
NA	TRBV4-2	TRBJ2-2	TRBD1	CASSHNPGTGSSGELFF	TGTGCCAGCAGCCACAACCCTGGGACAGGGAGTTCCGGGGAGCTGTTTTTT
NA	TRBV2	TRBJ2-7	NA	CASSEGIASRMIVEQYF	TGTGCCAGCAGTGAAGGGATAGCCTCCAGGATGATCGTCGAGCAGTACTTC
once	TRBV4-1	TRBJ2-1	TRBD2	CASSQVVAGGPGEQFF	TGCGCCAGCAGCCAAGTCGTAGCGGGGGGGCCTGGTGAGCAGTTCTTC